These T cell receptor beta chains were read from a single sample in a study of blood T cell repertoires in COVID-19. Here immunoSEQ multiplex PCR was the method, and the copy in TCRdb shows in-frame clones only, minus some. The repertoire holds about 110,000 clones, with around 64% as singletons. Material for sequencing was peripheral blood. These receptors were collected from a woman aged 35 to 49 with acute or convalescent COVID-19. CDR3s include the opening cysteine and the closing phenylalanine or tryptophan. D genes are given only for firm matches.

v_gene	d_gene	j_gene	CDR3aa	CDR3nt
TRBV10-1	.	TRBJ1-2	CASSESANYGYTF	TGCGCCAGCAGTGAGTCCGCTAACTATGGCTACACCTTC
TRBV27	TRBD2	TRBJ2-1	CASSRSLAGAPGNEQFF	TGTGCCAGCAGCCGCTCCTTAGCGGGGGCCCCCGGCAATGAGCAGTTCTTC
TRBV5-1	.	TRBJ1-4	CASSLDRDIEKLFF	TGCGCCAGCAGCTTGGATCGGGACATTGAAAAACTGTTTTTT
TRBV28	TRBD1	TRBJ2-7	CASSFTNRGVSSYEQYF	TGTGCCAGCAGTTTCACGAACAGGGGCGTTAGCTCCTACGAGCAGTACTTC
TRBV5-1	.	TRBJ1-2	CASSLSGVYYGYTF	TGCGCCAGCAGCTTAAGCGGGGTGTACTATGGCTACACCTTC
TRBV5-1	TRBD1	TRBJ2-3	CASRTGGPDTQYF	TGCGCCAGCAGGACAGGGGGGCCAGATACGCAGTATTTT
TRBV5-4	.	TRBJ1-2	CASSPGGERGYTF	TGTGCCAGCAGCCCCGGGGGAGAACGCGGCTACACCTTC
TRBV19	TRBD1	TRBJ1-5	CASRIVGQATYQPQHF	TGTGCCAGTAGGATCGTAGGACAGGCAACCTATCAGCCCCAGCATTTT
TRBV24-1	TRBD1	TRBJ1-5	CATSTGTVNQPQHF	TGTGCCACGAGTACCGGGACAGTTAATCAGCCCCAGCATTTT
TRBV3-1/TRBV3-2	TRBD1	TRBJ2-5	CASSLGTAQQETQYF	TGTGCCAGCAGCCTCGGGACAGCGCAACAAGAGACCCAGTACTTC
TRBV5-1	.	TRBJ2-3	CASSFQGGGTDTQYF	TGCGCCAGCAGCTTCCAGGGGGGAGGCACAGATACGCAGTATTTT